This T cell receptor beta chain was obtained from a study of cytomegalovirus exposure and HLA in healthy donors (dated by TCRdb to about 2017). Concerning the study at large: An earlier analysis of more than 550 of the donors reported 250 to 300 Gb of sequence data and 117 million unique TCR beta sequences obtained from about 170 million T cells. About 300 gigabases of sequencing data and 70 million to 100 million unique TCR sequences were included in an early release covering about 600 HLA-typed donors. Of the roughly 400 genotyped donors, about 80% fell in the genetic ancestry cluster associated with self-reported Caucasian donors. The study aimed to test whether cataloging public T cell receptors could reveal signatures of past pathogen exposure. The study profiled the T cell repertoires of hundreds of subjects by immunosequencing and related them to cytomegalovirus serostatus. Along with the 666-subject first cohort, a separate validation cohort of 120 different subjects was used. To predict cytomegalovirus infection status, the study combined high-throughput TCR immunosequencing, statistical association of individual TCRs with disease status, and machine learning. To study patterns of TCR occurrence, a later analysis re-analyzed previously published TCR beta repertoires from more than 550 donors and added high-resolution HLA genotyping. Rather than drawing on any new phenotypic data, the later analysis identified candidate immune exposures from TCR beta sequences and the way those sequences occurred across donors. In an earlier analysis of roughly 540 of the donors, high-throughput TCR beta sequencing was used to judge whether each TCR beta V gene segment behaved as functional or pseudogenic. Alongside the repertoire data, information on donor age, sex, ethnicity and CMV serostatus was compiled. In a later genetic analysis, genome-wide SNP genotypes for about three fifths of the 666 donors were used, and that subset was treated as a discovery cohort. All discovery cohort repertoires had been generated on a single sequencing platform. Both class I and class II loci were covered by HLA typing, at four-digit resolution. The number of typed donors differed by locus: about 620-640 for A, B, C, DRB1 and DQB1; 522 for DQA1; some 590 for DPA1; and 450 to 480 for DPB1. Because of strong linkage in the cohort, four or five DR-DQ haplotypes were treated as single units for association and clustering. On average, roughly 250,000 unique TCR beta nucleotide sequences were sequenced per donor among some 430 genotyped donors of the cohort, with approximately 18% of those sequences being non-productive.

Study-wide conclusions, independent of this receptor: At a false discovery rate of 0.05, a later analysis linked 16,951 TCR beta sequences to specific HLA alleles. The presence/absence analyses assumed that sequencing depth was roughly uniform across donors, and that assumption may not be true. HLA typing was unavailable for some donors at each locus, so association tests used only the typed subset. In a later analysis, the rate of TCR association differed among HLA loci, with DRB1 alleles having the most associated TCRs and HLA-C alleles having the fewest. In a later genetic analysis, a missense DCLRE1C variant was associated with V-gene and J-gene trimming of TCR beta chains, and the association was replicated in an independent cohort. An earlier analysis of approximately 600 of the donors showed that most TCR beta V segments appeared in productive rearrangements either about 87% or about 30% of the time, which broadly matched IMGT annotations. A later genetic analysis reported fewer N-insertions in productive TCRs among donors in an Asian-associated ancestry cluster than the approximately 700-donor mean. The 87-base-pair reads could not distinguish some IMGT-functional V segments, including TRBV6-2 and TRBV6-3, so those segments were excluded. Correlated functional status among segregating V segments might be attributable to linkage disequilibrium, but an unknown experimental factor could not be ruled out. The study gave a list of under 200 TCR beta chains associated with cytomegalovirus. Most CMV-associated TCR beta chains appeared to be HLA-restricted in a later analysis, and the HLA associations seemed to be driven largely by CMV exposure. In both the original and validation cohorts, the classifier was reported to diagnose cytomegalovirus status with high specificity and sensitivity. The authors suggested that the approach could potentially be extended to other disease states and immunological phenotypes. In a later analysis, HLA-associated TCR beta chains were found to be more clonally expanded and to have lower generation probabilities than equally common non-associated chains. Assigning TCR associations to individual alleles was difficult when HLA alleles, especially DR and DQ, strongly co-occurred. A further reported finding was that TCR beta sequences accurately predicted the HLA-A and HLA-B alleles for most subjects in the first cohort. While some public TCRs were present in many individuals, most TCR sequences turned up only very rarely across donors. The sequencing pipeline was judged likely to have produced a cluster of highly shared sequence variants as a technical artifact. A later analysis reported that several top co-occurrence clusters appeared linked to parvovirus B19, influenza, CMV and Epstein-Barr virus. The only immune exposure information available for the cohort was CMV serostatus. Three of the identified cytomegalovirus-associated TCR beta chains were confirmed in vitro to be specific for cytomegalovirus antigens. The cohort was sequenced for TCR beta chains only, and without alpha or paired-chain data the features that could be detected were limited. About 17 rarely observed V segments, including chromosome 9 orphons, were excluded from the earlier analysis of about 610 of the donors because counts were too low.

Regarding this clone: Its antigen is currently not known. Base quality data are lacking; no much larger clone is found one base away.

The junction carries 19 bases between V and J, which are trimmed by 5 bases and 5 bases respectively. Sequences SEHNR (CDR1) and FQNEAQ (CDR2) are obtained from the germline V gene (reference sequence). Taken from cysteine to phenylalanine, the CDR3 has 16 residues. The sequence is cut down to CDR3 DNA, 48 bases in frame from base 1. The cohort comprised more than 550 healthy bone marrow donors. All cohort members were sampled while nominally healthy, although unrecorded immune exposures were likely present. The donor was CMV seronegative and was included in the group of a few hundred seronegative cohort members. Each donor provided a peripheral blood sample, and peripheral blood mononuclear cells were used for TCR beta sequencing. The Qiagen DNeasy Blood Extraction Kit was used to extract genomic DNA from the blood cell samples. Preparation of the library involved the immunoSEQ multiplex PCR assay. The multiplex PCR relied on a mix of 60 forward primers for TCR Vbeta segments and 13 reverse primers for TCR Jbeta segments. Amplification of the CDR3 region of rearranged TCR beta genes was performed with a multiplex PCR assay on genomic DNA. The amplified TCR beta libraries were sequenced on the Illumina HiSeq System as 87-base-pair reads. The original methods were these. In a later analysis, 77 million or so unique TCR beta chains were counted across the 690 or so repertoires, and approximately 11 million of these chains were shared by at least two donors. Raw reads were error-corrected and collapsed into unique sequences by a nearest-neighbor algorithm in which closely related sequences were merged to remove PCR and sequencing errors. To assign V, D and J gene segments, CDR3 sequences were aligned to IMGT reference sequences. Each retained sequence needed at least a six-nucleotide match to both a V gene segment and a J gene segment. A rearrangement counted as productive if the CDR3 had no stop codons and remained in frame with V and J, and every other rearrangement counted as non-productive. CDR3 was defined by IMGT convention, running from the second conserved V-encoded cysteine to the conserved J-encoded phenylalanine. The earlier analysis of 500 to 650 of the donors excluded any sequence lacking an unambiguous match to a single V gene segment. In an earlier analysis of a few hundred of the donors, a V segment was called functional when productive rearrangements were above 56.7%, and segregating when the standard deviation between donors exceeded 5%. A statistical classification framework was built for diagnosing cytomegalovirus status from the catalog of TCR beta chain sequences. In a later analysis, V and J genes were assigned by comparing TCR nucleotide sequences against IMGT/GENE-DB human TR gene sequences. A later analysis assigned CDR3 sequences and most-parsimonious VDJ recombination scenarios with the TCRdist pipeline. In a later analysis, every TCR beta chain was defined by the combination of its CDR3 amino acid sequence and its V-gene family, and reads without a unique V-gene family were dropped. In a later analysis, 450 to 600 highly shared, low-generation-probability nucleotide sequences were removed to address suspected cross-contamination and a sequencing artifact. In a later analysis, a clonal expansion index for each public chain was calculated from normalized within-repertoire ranks of inferred template counts. A later analysis computed generation probabilities with a VDJ recombination model fitted to out-of-frame rearrangements, and checked the results against IGoR. In a later analysis, hypergeometric tests were used to score TCR-TCR, TCR-HLA and TCR-CMV co-occurrence, with a repertoire-size bias correction applied to TCR pairs. In a later analysis, false discovery rates were estimated by permuting HLA or CMV assignments 20 times. In a later analysis, co-occurring TCRs were grouped with DBSCAN, and TCRdist sequence similarity was added when clustering was performed within HLA-allele-positive subsets. Co-occurrence clustering excluded repertoires with fewer than 30,000 or more than 120,000 public chains, plus five with anomalous nucleotide sharing. Not all clones reach the TCRdb copy of this immuneACCESS table, which keeps in-frame sequences only. Checked studies attribute under half of the gap to unresolved V genes and leave the rest unexplained. The V and J calls and the clone size are those of that table, but D and trimming were determined from the DNA. In this sample the table shows 170,000 or so clones, under 90% of which occur a single time. Of the sample, under 2% is held by the ten largest clones.

Recombination joined TRBV7-9 with TRBJ2-1, and perhaps TRBD2 as D gene, on 6 matching bases. The sequence came from a man younger than 30 in good health and CMV-seronegative. Sequences were obtained from PBMCs. The nucleotide sequence reads as follows: TGTGCCAGCAGCCTCAAAGCCCAGGGCGGGGACAATGAGCAGTTCTTC. This is translated as CASSLKAQGGDNEQFF.